Listed below are T cell receptor beta chains from one sample, sequenced in a study of identical twins. TCRdb processed the 5' RACE reads anew with MiXCR; each CDR3 protein has one entry. There are hundreds of thousands of distinct CDR3 sequences in the sample; around a sixth occur only once, and 10% to 15% lies in the top ten. The same sample was also used in a study of T cells expressing NK-cell markers.

Sequenced sample: PBMCs. All receptors come from a young woman in good health. Both conserved end residues are part of each CDR3. Fields, in order: clone size, D gene, J gene, CDR3 length, V gene, CDR3 DNA, CDR3 protein. D genes are given only for firm matches. Size is stated for part of the rows, as once, few or many counts, or as a class when the clone is expanded.

abundance: .; d_gene: .; j_gene: TRBJ2-4; len: 14; v_gene: TRBV6-1; CDR3nt: TGTGCCAGCAGCCAAATGGTAGCCAAAAACATTCAGTACTTC; CDR3aa: CASSQMVAKNIQYF
abundance: few; d_gene: TRBD2; j_gene: TRBJ2-2; len: 16; v_gene: TRBV12-5; CDR3nt: TGTGCTAGTGGTTTGGGGCGGACTAGCTCCTTGGGGGAGCTGTTTTTT; CDR3aa: CASGLGRTSSLGELFF
abundance: .; d_gene: .; j_gene: TRBJ2-7; len: 20; v_gene: TRBV4-3; CDR3nt: TGCGCCAGCAGCCAACTCCGTAGCAAGGGCCGGGACAAGATCTACTACGAGCAGTACTTC; CDR3aa: CASSQLRSKGRDKIYYEQYF
abundance: few; d_gene: .; j_gene: TRBJ1-2; len: 15; v_gene: TRBV6-2/TRBV6-3; CDR3nt: TGTGCCAGCAGGGACACCCCAGAGGGCGACTATGGCTACACCTTC; CDR3aa: CASRDTPEGDYGYTF
abundance: few; d_gene: .; j_gene: TRBJ2-1; len: 13; v_gene: TRBV7-6; CDR3nt: TGTGCCAGCAGCTTATGGGGTACGGGTGAGCAGTTCTTC; CDR3aa: CASSLWGTGEQFF
abundance: .; d_gene: TRBD1; j_gene: TRBJ2-1; len: 14; v_gene: TRBV5-1; CDR3nt: TGCGCCAGTTCCCCGGGACAGGCCTACAATGAGCAGTTCTTC; CDR3aa: CASSPGQAYNEQFF
abundance: few; d_gene: TRBD2; j_gene: TRBJ2-3; len: 17; v_gene: TRBV20-1; CDR3nt: TGCAGTGCTAGAGGGGGCGCAGCGGGAGGGATCGCAGATACGCAGTATTTT; CDR3aa: CSARGGAAGGIADTQYF
abundance: .; d_gene: .; j_gene: TRBJ2-2; len: 12; v_gene: TRBV29-1; CDR3nt: TGCGGCTCGCCAGGGGAGACCGGGGAGCTGTTTTTT; CDR3aa: CGSPGETGELFF
abundance: few; d_gene: TRBD1; j_gene: TRBJ1-4; len: 12; v_gene: TRBV29-1; CDR3nt: TGCAGCGCTCGGGACAGGAATGAAAAACTGTTTTTT; CDR3aa: CSARDRNEKLFF
abundance: .; d_gene: .; j_gene: TRBJ1-1; len: 13; v_gene: TRBV5-1; CDR3nt: TGCGCCAGCAGCTTGAGAGAGGGCACTGAAGCTTTCTTT; CDR3aa: CASSLREGTEAFF
abundance: .; d_gene: TRBD1; j_gene: TRBJ2-7; len: 14; v_gene: TRBV6-2/TRBV6-3; CDR3nt: TGTGCCAGCAGTTTTACAGGGGGCCCCTACGAGCAGTACTTC; CDR3aa: CASSFTGGPYEQYF
abundance: .; d_gene: TRBD1; j_gene: TRBJ2-7; len: 17; v_gene: TRBV5-1; CDR3nt: TGCGCCAGCAGCCAGGTTGGGACAGGGATTTTAGCCTACGAGCAGTACTTC; CDR3aa: CASSQVGTGILAYEQYF
abundance: few; d_gene: .; j_gene: TRBJ2-5; len: 17; v_gene: TRBV7-9; CDR3nt: TGTGCCAGCAGCTCACGGCGGGACAGACACCTTCAAGAGACCCAGTACTTC; CDR3aa: CASSSRRDRHLQETQYF
abundance: .; d_gene: TRBD1; j_gene: TRBJ2-7; len: 14; v_gene: TRBV15; CDR3nt: TGTGCCACCAGCAGAGAAGGACAGGGGTACGAGCAGTACTTC; CDR3aa: CATSREGQGYEQYF
abundance: .; d_gene: TRBD2; j_gene: TRBJ2-7; len: 16; v_gene: TRBV6-2/TRBV6-3; CDR3nt: TGTGCCAGCAGTTACGTTGGGCGGGAGAAATCAGCCGAGCAGTACTTC; CDR3aa: CASSYVGREKSAEQYF
abundance: many; d_gene: TRBD2; j_gene: TRBJ2-1; len: 16; v_gene: TRBV7-3; CDR3nt: TGTGCCAGCAGCTTAACGGGGGGGAGCTCCTACAATGAGCAGTTCTTC; CDR3aa: CASSLTGGSSYNEQFF
abundance: .; d_gene: TRBD2; j_gene: TRBJ2-7; len: 18; v_gene: TRBV11-1; CDR3nt: TGTGCCAGCAGCCGCCAGGGCCCAGCGGGGGCCTACTCCTACGAGCAGTACTTC; CDR3aa: CASSRQGPAGAYSYEQYF
abundance: .; d_gene: .; j_gene: TRBJ1-6; len: 13; v_gene: TRBV7-2; CDR3nt: TGTGCCAGCAGCCCCCCTGGAGGGTCACCCCTCCACTTT; CDR3aa: CASSPPGGSPLHF
abundance: many; d_gene: .; j_gene: TRBJ2-5; len: 14; v_gene: TRBV12-3/TRBV12-4; CDR3nt: TGTGCCAGCACCCCGGGACAAGTTGGAGAGACCCAGTACTTC; CDR3aa: CASTPGQVGETQYF
abundance: few; d_gene: TRBD2; j_gene: TRBJ2-4; len: 17; v_gene: TRBV7-2; CDR3nt: TGTGCCAGCAGCTTAGGACTAGCGGGAGGAGCCAAAAACATTCAGTACTTC; CDR3aa: CASSLGLAGGAKNIQYF
abundance: .; d_gene: .; j_gene: TRBJ2-3; len: 14; v_gene: TRBV6-2/TRBV6-3; CDR3nt: TGTGCCAGCAGTTACACCTTCCTCGTCGATACGCAGTATTTT; CDR3aa: CASSYTFLVDTQYF
abundance: many; d_gene: .; j_gene: TRBJ2-3; len: 13; v_gene: TRBV6-4; CDR3nt: TGTGCCAGCAGTGCGTCACCCACAGATACGCAGTATTTT; CDR3aa: CASSASPTDTQYF
abundance: few; d_gene: TRBD1; j_gene: TRBJ1-2; len: 15; v_gene: TRBV30; CDR3nt: TGTGCCTGGAGTCCCGAAGTTAGGGGGCGAAGTGGCTACACCTTC; CDR3aa: CAWSPEVRGRSGYTF
abundance: few; d_gene: .; j_gene: TRBJ2-1; len: 15; v_gene: TRBV7-8; CDR3nt: TGTGCCAGCAGCCCTTGGTCCTTATCCTACAATGAGCAGTTCTTC; CDR3aa: CASSPWSLSYNEQFF
abundance: .; d_gene: .; j_gene: TRBJ2-3; len: 14; v_gene: TRBV5-5; CDR3nt: TGTGCCAGCACCTCGGGGGCCGGGGTGGGGGCGCAGTATTTT; CDR3aa: CASTSGAGVGAQYF
abundance: few; d_gene: .; j_gene: TRBJ2-7; len: 13; v_gene: TRBV11-2; CDR3nt: TGTGCCACCCGCAAGCTGAGCGGCTACGAGCAGTACTTC; CDR3aa: CATRKLSGYEQYF
abundance: .; d_gene: .; j_gene: TRBJ2-1; len: 14; v_gene: TRBV9; CDR3nt: TGTGCCAGCAGCATCGTGGCCTCCTACAATGAGCAGTTCTTC; CDR3aa: CASSIVASYNEQFF
abundance: .; d_gene: .; j_gene: TRBJ2-6; len: 18; v_gene: TRBV11-2; CDR3nt: TGTGCCAGCAGCTTAGTTTCCGAACCCAATCCTGGGGCCAACGTCCTGACTTTC; CDR3aa: CASSLVSEPNPGANVLTF